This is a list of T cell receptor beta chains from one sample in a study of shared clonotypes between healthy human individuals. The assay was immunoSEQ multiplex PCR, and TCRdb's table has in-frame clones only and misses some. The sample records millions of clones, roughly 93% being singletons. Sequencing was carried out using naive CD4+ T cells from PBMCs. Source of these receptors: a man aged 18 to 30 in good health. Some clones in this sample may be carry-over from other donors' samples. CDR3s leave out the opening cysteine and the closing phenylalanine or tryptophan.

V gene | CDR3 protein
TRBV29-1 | SAQGLSYNEQF
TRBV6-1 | ASTDRAKTQY
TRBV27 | ATRPRGNRGSSPDQPQH
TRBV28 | ATQRGYGYT
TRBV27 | ASSSSPGELF
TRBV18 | ASSPRYQETQY
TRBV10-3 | AISAGTGGMDTQY
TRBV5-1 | ASSSQGGDGYT
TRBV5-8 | ASSPWGNAGRYDYT
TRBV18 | ASSPLSDSYEQY
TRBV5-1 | ASSLDIRTDTQY
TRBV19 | ASSIRTSSAGEAF
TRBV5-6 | ASNPWSGAVTDTQY
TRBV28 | ASSPPTYNEQF
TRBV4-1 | ASSQDPTGLTPYEQY
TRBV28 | ASRGGTFGEKLF
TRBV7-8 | ASSSRPGQGAGNTIY
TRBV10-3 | AISRPTSGSYEQY
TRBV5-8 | ASSLQPGEIHGYT
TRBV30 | AWAYGRNQPQH
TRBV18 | ASSPRRENNEQF
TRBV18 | ASSPRLAGAASTDTQY
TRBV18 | ASSPVAGSSRGTGELF
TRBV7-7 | ASSLRLGNTGELF
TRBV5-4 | ASSFPTGTPTEAF
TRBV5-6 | ASSLRQGRRGYT
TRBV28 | ASSNGTPIGEQY
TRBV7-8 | ASSLGRTYEQY
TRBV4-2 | ASSPQGSSYEQY
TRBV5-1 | ASSLEGDSYEQY
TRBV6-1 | ASSERGYSNQPQH
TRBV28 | ASSSPSAGGPDYGYT
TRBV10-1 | ASSGPSYEQY
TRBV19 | ASSIGAWRDAFEQY
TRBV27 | ASKGGSGGANYGYT
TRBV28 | ASRDRPGHSNYGYT
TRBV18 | ASSPLGTLISGNTIY
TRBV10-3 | AISEKATGETQY
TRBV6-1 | ASSPTSIRQAKQF
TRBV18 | ASSLAGSGYEQY
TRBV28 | ASSFPPGVYEQY
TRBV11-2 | ASTHRREPSYNEQF
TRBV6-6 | ASSYSNWGTEAF
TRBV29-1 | SVFGGARSYGYT
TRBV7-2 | ASSLEAGDYGYT
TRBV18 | ASSRTGVGVFAEAF
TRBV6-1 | ASSEQGGITGELF
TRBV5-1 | ASGLRRGGSYT
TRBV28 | ASSSSKPAGEQY
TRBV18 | ASSPRALGTTEAF
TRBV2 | ASSEGGFYGYT
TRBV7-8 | ASSLVRRDTYEQY
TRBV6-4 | ASSERPDNTGELF
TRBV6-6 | ASRLAGASYEQY